This is a list of T cell receptor beta chains from one sample in a study of shared clonotypes between healthy human individuals. The table came from immunoSEQ multiplex PCR; TCRdb's copy has only in-frame clones and leaves some out. This sample yields under 1,900,000 clones, of which 98% are seen a single time; roughly 0.35% belongs to the top ten. Specimen: naive CD4+ T cells sorted from blood. These receptors came from a man aged 30 to 39 in good health. The CDR3 runs from the conserved cysteine through the conserved F or W. D genes are given only for firm matches. Rows give clone size only sometimes, using once, few, many, or a class for an expanded clone.

cdr3_nt	cdr3_aa	d_call	v_call	clone_size	j_call
TGTGCCAGCAGCTTACAAGCAACTAATGAAAAACTGTTTTTT	CASSLQATNEKLFF	NA	TRBV7-9	NA	TRBJ1-4
TGTGCCAGCAGCCCAGGCGAGATGGCTCAGCCCCAGCATTTT	CASSPGEMAQPQHF	NA	TRBV9	NA	TRBJ1-5
TGTGCCAGCAGCTTAGGTTTTAAAAGAGAGACCCAGTACTTC	CASSLGFKRETQYF	NA	TRBV7-8	NA	TRBJ2-5
TGTGCCAGCAGATCCGGGACGTACACCGGGGAGCTGTTTTTT	CASRSGTYTGELFF	NA	TRBV25-1	NA	TRBJ2-2
TGTGCCAGTACTGGCAGGGACTACGAGCAGTACTTC	CASTGRDYEQYF	NA	TRBV19	NA	TRBJ2-7
TGTGCCATCAGTGAGGACAGTTCTAGCACAGATACGCAGTATTTT	CAISEDSSSTDTQYF	NA	TRBV10-3	once	TRBJ2-3
TGCGCCAGCAACCGTAGACAGGGGACCTACGAGCAGTACTTC	CASNRRQGTYEQYF	TRBD1	TRBV10-1	once	TRBJ2-7
TGTGCCAGCAGCAAAGACCCGTCCGGGACTAGCGACTACAATGAGCAGTTCTTC	CASSKDPSGTSDYNEQFF	NA	TRBV21-1	NA	TRBJ2-1
TGTGCCAGCAGTCCACGAAGGGGACAGGGATTCTACGAGCAGTACTTC	CASSPRRGQGFYEQYF	TRBD1	TRBV27	NA	TRBJ2-7
TGTGCCAGCAGTCAAACTAGCGGCCAGTACTTC	CASSQTSGQYF	TRBD2	TRBV11-2	NA	TRBJ2-5
TGTGCCAGCAGCTTCGGCCTAGCGGGAGGTATACATACGCAGTATTTT	CASSFGLAGGIHTQYF	TRBD2	TRBV11-2	NA	TRBJ2-3
TGTGCCAGCAGTTTCCGGCAGGTTGGCTACGAGCAGTACTTC	CASSFRQVGYEQYF	NA	TRBV27	NA	TRBJ2-7
TGTGCCACCCGAAGGAGCACAGATACGCAGTATTTT	CATRRSTDTQYF	NA	TRBV18	NA	TRBJ2-3
TGCAGCGGGTCCAGGGCCGGAGAGACCCAGTACTTC	CSGSRAGETQYF	NA	TRBV29-1	NA	TRBJ2-5
TGTGCCAGCAGTTTGACCCGCTCCTACGAGCAGTACTTC	CASSLTRSYEQYF	NA	TRBV28	NA	TRBJ2-7
TGTGCCAGCTCAACTTTATTTGGACAGCAAGAGACCCAGTACTTC	CASSTLFGQQETQYF	NA	TRBV18	NA	TRBJ2-5
TGCGCCAGCAGCCAACCTCGACAGGGACCGAAGCAGTTCTTC	CASSQPRQGPKQFF	TRBD1	TRBV4-1	NA	TRBJ2-1
TGTGCCAGCAGTTCCGACAGGGTCGCAGATACGCAGTATTTT	CASSSDRVADTQYF	TRBD1	TRBV6-4	NA	TRBJ2-3
TGTGCCAGCAGTGTTACCGGGAAAGAGAAGTATTTT	CASSVTGKEKYF	NA	TRBV28	NA	TRBJ2-3
TGTGCCAGCAGCCCCCGGACTAGCGGGAGCATTGTGGGCGGGGAGCTGTTTTTT	CASSPRTSGSIVGGELFF	TRBD2	TRBV11-3	NA	TRBJ2-2
TGTGCCAGCAGCTGGATCCCGGGACAGAACATGTACGAGCAGTACTTC	CASSWIPGQNMYEQYF	TRBD1	TRBV5-5	NA	TRBJ2-7
TGTGCCAGCTCACCCCTAGCGGGAGTCGATGAGCAGTTCTTC	CASSPLAGVDEQFF	TRBD2	TRBV18	NA	TRBJ2-1
TGTGCCAGCTCACCACTGCTGAACACTGAAGCTTTCTTT	CASSPLLNTEAFF	NA	TRBV18	NA	TRBJ1-1
TGCGCCAGCAGCTTGGCAGGGGGGTTCCAAGAGACCCAGTACTTC	CASSLAGGFQETQYF	NA	TRBV5-1	NA	TRBJ2-5
TGTGCCAGCAGCGTAGGCAGAGCCCGGTCGTATTCTAGCACAGATACGCAGTATTTT	CASSVGRARSYSSTDTQYF	NA	TRBV9	NA	TRBJ2-3
TGTGCCAGCTCACCACTGCAGGGACATCAGCCCCAGCATTTT	CASSPLQGHQPQHF	NA	TRBV18	NA	TRBJ1-5
TGCGCCAGCAGCCAAGATCGGGGGACTAGCGGGGCCAATGAGCAGTTCTTC	CASSQDRGTSGANEQFF	TRBD2	TRBV4-3	NA	TRBJ2-1
TGTGCCAGCAGTGAGGGTCTGGGGTCTGGCTATGGCTACACCTTC	CASSEGLGSGYGYTF	NA	TRBV6-1	NA	TRBJ1-2
TGTGCCAGCTCACACGGACTAGCGGGAGTCGACGAGCAGTACTTC	CASSHGLAGVDEQYF	TRBD2	TRBV18	once	TRBJ2-7
TGTGCCAGCAGCTTAGTGCTAGCGGGACAAACCGGGGAGCTGTTTTTT	CASSLVLAGQTGELFF	TRBD2	TRBV11-2	NA	TRBJ2-2
TGTGCCAGCAGTCGTAGCGGAGATACGCAGTATTTT	CASSRSGDTQYF	NA	TRBV2	NA	TRBJ2-3
TGCAGCGTTGAAGACCCCGGGCAGCAGTTCTTC	CSVEDPGQQFF	NA	TRBV29-1	NA	TRBJ2-1
TGTGCCAGCAGTTTTTCCGGGACAGGGGCCTACGAGCAGTACTTC	CASSFSGTGAYEQYF	TRBD1	TRBV28	NA	TRBJ2-7
TGCAGCGTTGCGACTAGCGGCTACAATGAGCAGTTCTTC	CSVATSGYNEQFF	TRBD2	TRBV29-1	NA	TRBJ2-1
TGTGCCAGCAGCTTAGGCGGACTACGGGATGAGCAGTTCTTC	CASSLGGLRDEQFF	NA	TRBV11-1	NA	TRBJ2-1
TGTGCCTGCGAGGGGGGGACGCTCGAAGTCCTGACTTTC	CACEGGTLEVLTF	NA	TRBV30	NA	TRBJ2-6
TGTGCCAGCAGTCCACACCCTTGGACTAGCGGGTTCACAGATACGCAGTATTTT	CASSPHPWTSGFTDTQYF	TRBD2	TRBV11-3	NA	TRBJ2-3
TGTGCCAGTAGTATGGTGCAGGGTGAGCAGTTCTTC	CASSMVQGEQFF	NA	TRBV19	NA	TRBJ2-1
TGTGCCAGCAGCTTGGCTAGTTCCTACGAGCAGTACTTC	CASSLASSYEQYF	NA	TRBV5-4	NA	TRBJ2-7
TGCAGCGGGGGTACTAATGAAAAACTGTTTTTT	CSGGTNEKLFF	NA	TRBV29-1	NA	TRBJ1-4
TGTGCCGGAGGGTGGGGGAATCAGCCCCAGCATTTT	CAGGWGNQPQHF	NA	TRBV19	NA	TRBJ1-5
TGTGCCAGCAGTGGACTAGCGGGAGGCACAGATACGCAGTATTTT	CASSGLAGGTDTQYF	TRBD2	TRBV6-4	NA	TRBJ2-3
TGCGCCAGCAGCGAAGGTTCTAGCACAGATACGCAGTATTTT	CASSEGSSTDTQYF	NA	TRBV10-1	NA	TRBJ2-3
TGTGCCAGCAGCTTAGGACTTGCCTACGAGCAGTACTTC	CASSLGLAYEQYF	NA	TRBV7-6	NA	TRBJ2-7